This T cell receptor (beta chain) was sequenced for a study of blood T cells in healthy people across ages. A second about 6 to 12 cycle PCR used barcoded and J-beta primers. Individual samples furnished no less than 2.5 million CDR3-containing paired-end reads apiece. Each CDR3 protein is one row after TCRdb ran MiXCR on the 5' RACE reads. The sample yields almost 800,000 distinct CDR3 sequences, roughly 64% seen once. Points from the study as a whole: Investigators viewed diversity estimates from one million T cells as underestimates, the study reported.

This clonotype was seen a single time. Its antigen is unidentified. Healthy Caucasian individuals from Russia aged roughly 6 to 90 served as donors. The specimen was blood. This clonotype was sampled from a man aged 25-40 years in good health.

The CDR3 bases are TGTGCCAGCAGAAACTTTAGCGGACCCTACAATGAGCAGTACTTC. Translating gives CASRNFSGPYNEQYF. This chain connects TRBV9 to TRBJ2-1, with a weak D call TRBD2 (6 bases). The J call is uncertain, as TRBJ2-7 better fits the DNA end. Germline CDR1 and CDR2: SGDLS and YYNGEE. CDR3 length: 15 amino acids.